This T cell receptor (beta chain) was sequenced for a study of cytomegalovirus exposure and HLA in healthy donors. Study outcomes and limitations: Most of the TCR beta V segments (in an earlier analysis) were productive either about 87% or about 30% of the time. Follow-up analysis later connected one missense variant in DCLRE1C with trimming of TCR beta V- and J-genes.

As regards this clone: Its target is not known.

PCR used 60 Vbeta primers and 13 Jbeta primers. Data came from immunoSEQ multiplex PCR; TCRdb stores just in-frame clones and leaves some out. In the table there are about 160,000 clones, 82% of which are singletons. CDR3 length: 12 amino acids. V lost 0 bases and J lost 8, with 6 bases in between. Germline CDR1 LGHNA, CDR2 YSLEER. The sequence derives from a man over 45 in good health and CMV-seropositive. The chain is built from TRBV4-3 and TRBJ2-3, with unresolved D. Sample: PBMCs. CDR3 sequence reads: CASSQEVGTQYF. The CDR3 region has the DNA TGCGCCAGCAGCCAAGAAGTCGGTACGCAGTATTTT.